These 9 T cell receptor beta chains came from one sample sequenced in a study of regulatory T cells in long-lasting Graves disease. CDR3-region Arm-PCR and iRepertoire HTBI primers produced the TCR beta libraries. TCRdb re-derived calls from the multiplex PCR reads in MiXCR, one entry per CDR3 protein. Of approximately 300,000 distinct CDR3 sequences in the sample, about a sixth were seen once. As for time point: newly diagnosed GD, antithyroid drugs for less than 3 months. RNA extracted from PBMCs served as the sequencing template. The specimen comprised peripheral blood mononuclear cells (PBMCs), sampled at new diagnosis, from a patient treated with antithyroid drugs. These TCRs come from a female donor with Graves disease.

The V call is TRBV10-1, the J call TRBJ1-2, with D tentatively TRBD1 (6 bases). The CDR3 runs to 16 residues. Germline V gives CDR1 WNHNN, CDR2 SYGVQD (reference sequence). V lost 2 bases, J lost 7 bases, and 20 bases lay in between. The DNA for the CDR3 is TGCGCCAGCAGTGAGCCAATTAAAACAGGGTACAGTGGCTACACCTTC. It encodes CASSEPIKTGYSGYTF.

This clonotype was detected ten times or more. The chain employs TRBV27 and TRBJ2-7, with no clear D. The CDR3 runs 11 residues. Per the germline V gene, CDR1 is MNHEY and CDR2 is SMNVEV (reference sequence). The V end lost 7 bases, the J end lost 7 bases, and 11 bases lay between the germline ends. The CDR3 sequence: CASKGKTEQYF. In DNA, the CDR3 is TGTGCCAGCAAAGGGAAAACGGAGCAGTACTTC.

This clonotype was found many times. The chain couples TRBV4-2 to TRBJ2-7; 10 bases are a match to TRBD2. CDR3 length equals 17 residues. From germline, CDR1 is LGHNA and CDR2 YNFKEQ. V dropped 0 bases and J dropped 7; count of bases not matched to a gene: 12. In DNA form, the CDR3 reads TGTGCCAGCAGCCAAGAGGCGGGACTAGCGAGACCTTGGGAGCAGTACTTC. Translation gives CASSQEAGLARPWEQYF.

The chain carries TRBV29-1 and TRBJ2-7; tentatively, D is TRBD1 (6 bases). The CDR3 has 11 amino acids. Germline values: CDR1 SQVTM, CDR2 ANQGSEA. V lost 6 bases, J lost 7 bases, and 13 bases lay in between. The CDR3, as DNA: TGCAGCGTGGACCAACAGGGTGAGCAGTACTTC. This gives the protein CSVDQQGEQYF.

This clonotype was picked up many times. The genes are TRBV27 and TRBJ1-6, with 7 bases identical to TRBD1. Germline-derived CDR1 and CDR2 are MNHEY and SMNVEV (reference sequence). V dropped 4 bases and J dropped 6; count of bases not matched to a gene: 6. This CDR3 is built from 15 residues. Here the CDR3 reads CASSSTGAGNSPLHF. The DNA of the CDR3 is TGTGCCAGCAGTTCCACAGGGGCAGGTAATTCACCCCTCCACTTT.

This clonotype occurred a few times. A read error is possible here, since a much larger clone lies one base away. The missing conserved phenylalanine or tryptophan at the end of this CDR3 makes a read error likely. V and J are TRBV28 and TRBJ2-1; 11 bases are shared with TRBD2. V shed 4 bases and J 6 bases; nucleotides not matched to a gene: 8. Germline CDR1 and CDR2: MDHEN and SYDVKM. The CDR3 is made up of 16 amino acids. The DNA of the CDR3 is TGTGCCAGCAGTTATACACTAGCGGGAGTTTCCAATGAGCAGTTCCTC. It encodes CASSYTLAGVSNEQFL.

This rearrangement joins TRBV7-8 to TRBJ2-1; TRBD2 aligns across 8 bases. The CDR3 sequence is 16 residues long. The trim removed 2 bases at V and 5 bases at J, leaving 8 bases unmatched. CDR1 and CDR2 (germline): SGHVS, FQNEAQ. The CDR3 nucleotides are TGTGCCAGCAGCTTACGGACTAGCCGGGGGAACAATGAGCAGTTCTTC. It encodes CASSLRTSRGNNEQFF.

This clonotype was found many times. This chain connects TRBV20-1 to TRBJ1-1, with a weak D call TRBD1 (5 bases). Per germline, CDR1 DFQATT and CDR2 SNEGSKA (reference sequence). V was clipped by 5 bases and J by 6 bases, with 16 bases between them. This CDR3 is built from 13 residues. Written as DNA, the CDR3 is TGCAGTGCTCCCCTCCCGGCGGGGGCTGAAGCTTTCTTT. It encodes CSAPLPAGAEAFF.

The chain couples TRBV28 to TRBJ2-6; D possibly matches TRBD1 or TRBD2 (6 bases each). V gave up 2 bases and J gave up 1 base, with 15 bases separating them. Germline V lookup: CDR1 MDHEN, CDR2 SYDVKM. This CDR3 has 18 residues. CDR3 sequence (DNA): TGTGCCAGCAGTTTACTCTTGTCGGGGGCGTCTGGGGCCAACGTCCTGACTTTC. Its translation: CASSLLLSGASGANVLTF.